This T cell receptor beta chain was observed in a study of cytomegalovirus exposure and HLA in healthy donors. V was pared by 0 bases and J by 0 bases, with 5 bases of the junction left unmatched. There are 16 residues in the CDR3. Germline loops: CDR1 SGHRS, CDR2 YFSETQ. Turning to this clone: The antigen is unknown.

The table came from immunoSEQ multiplex PCR; TCRdb's copy has only in-frame clones and leaves some out. The table has 150,000 to 250,000 clones, 84% seen once; the top ten hold 13%. Broader study findings: In a later analysis, first-cohort TCR clusters were found to tend to co-occur in the 130 or so validation repertoires. Cytomegalovirus association was assigned to over 150 TCR beta chains.

Sequencing used PBMCs. The sequence came from a woman aged 30 to 39 in good health and CMV-seropositive. J is TRBJ1-1 and V is TRBV5-1; 7 bases map to TRBD1. The CDR3 DNA sequence: TGCGCCAGCAGCTTGGAGGGACAGCACATGAACACTGAAGCTTTCTTT. Translation: CASSLEGQHMNTEAFF.